This T cell receptor (beta chain) is drawn from a study of blood T cell repertoires in COVID-19. About the research overall: The United States, Italy and Spain provided the acute and convalescent COVID-19 samples. PBMCs, B-cell-depleted T cells, or T cells provided the cDNA or gDNA that made up the material.

The length of the CDR3 is 18 residues. The V gene end was trimmed by 0 bases and the J gene end by 2 bases; junction bases not matched to a gene: 10. CDR1 and CDR2 (germline): SGHRS, YFSETQ. Under the authors' procedure: Reference gene primer amplification gave nucleated cell count estimates. Some clones are missing from TCRdb's copy, which holds only in-frame ones; the method was immunoSEQ multiplex PCR. V and J calls plus clone size are reproduced from that table; the DNA served to infer D and trimming. There are 150,000 to 200,000 clones in the sample; about 85% occur only once, and roughly 7.3% lies in the top ten.

The sequenced sample consisted of peripheral blood. The chain joins TRBV5-1 to TRBJ2-4, with 8 positions matching TRBD2. This TCR derives from a woman older than 75 in a cohort sampled during active or convalescent COVID-19. This CDR3 is CASSLGLLSGRTKNIQYF. The CDR3 DNA sequence: TGCGCCAGCAGCTTGGGGCTTTTGAGCGGGAGAACCAAAAACATTCAGTACTTC.